This T cell receptor beta chain stems from a study of Graves' ophthalmopathy and Graves' hyperthyroidism. Study-level points and caveats: The model reached approximately 70% sensitivity and around 72% specificity for predicting ophthalmopathy progression. Appearing in blood as well were most expanded thyroid clonotypes above 0.001 frequency.

The TCR beta CDR3 regions underwent amplification from RNA transcripts. HTBI primers were used in a first-round RT-PCR, which preceded a second-round multiplex PCR. MiXCR, applied by TCRdb to the multiplex PCR reads, yields one record per CDR3 protein. The sample lists 650,000 to 800,000 distinct CDR3 sequences; 35% to 50% were seen once. Clinical symptoms, serum thyroxine, TRAb, thyroid ultrasound and orbital computed tomography formed the basis of diagnosis. The sample holds one count of this clonotype. The antigen remains undetermined. Germline-derived CDR1 and CDR2 are SGHAT and FQNNGV. There are 21 residues in the CDR3. Trimming removed 5 bases from V and 1 base from J, with 29 bases in between.

Sequencing was carried out using peripheral blood. The chain employs TRBV11-2 and TRBJ1-4; D unclear. This sequence originates from an adult man with Graves' ophthalmopathy. In nucleotides, the CDR3 is TGTGCCAGCAGCCAAGAGTCGCACCGGGAATCTACTCCCCGAACTAATGAAAAACTGTTTTTT. This gives the protein CASSQESHRESTPRTNEKLFF.